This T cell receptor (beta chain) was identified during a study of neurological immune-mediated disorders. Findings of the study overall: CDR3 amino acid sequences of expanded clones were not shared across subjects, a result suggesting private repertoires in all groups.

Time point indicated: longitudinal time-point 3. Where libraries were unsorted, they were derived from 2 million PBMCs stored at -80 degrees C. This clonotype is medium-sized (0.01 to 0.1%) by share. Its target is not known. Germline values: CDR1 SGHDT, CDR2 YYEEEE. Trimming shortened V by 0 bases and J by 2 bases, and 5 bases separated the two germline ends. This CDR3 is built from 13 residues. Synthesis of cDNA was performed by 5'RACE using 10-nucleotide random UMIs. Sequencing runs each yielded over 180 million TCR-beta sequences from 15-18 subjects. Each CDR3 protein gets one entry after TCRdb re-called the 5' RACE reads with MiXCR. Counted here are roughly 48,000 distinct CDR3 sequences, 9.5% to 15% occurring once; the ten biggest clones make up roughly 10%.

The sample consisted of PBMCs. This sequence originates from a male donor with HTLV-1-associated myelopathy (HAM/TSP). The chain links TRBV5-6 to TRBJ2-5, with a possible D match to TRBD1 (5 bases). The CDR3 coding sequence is TGTGCCAGCAGCTTGGGACAGCAAGAGACCCAGTACTTC. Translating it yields CASSLGQQETQYF.